This T cell receptor beta chain was recorded in a study of control samples from healthy donors and cancer patients. As concerns this clone: This specimen includes other DNA sequences encoding the same CDR3.

The CDR3 length is 13 residues. Trimming took 3 bases from V and 2 from J, leaving 7 bases between them. In germline, CDR1 is LNHDA, CDR2 SQIVND (reference sequence). Clones were read by immunoSEQ multiplex PCR, and TCRdb kept only the in-frame ones, dropping some. The sample carries about 75,000 clones, around 94% recorded once. Sequencing was done on a sample of blood. The rearrangement joins TRBV19 to TRBJ1-1; D not resolved. The sequence was obtained from a woman aged 40 to 50 in good health. The CDR3 sequence: CASSIGPNTEAFF. Here the CDR3 DNA reads TGTGCCAGTAGTATTGGGCCCAACACTGAAGCTTTCTTT.